Below, 15 T cell receptor beta chains from the same sample are listed, as sequenced in a study of shared clonotypes between healthy human individuals. This table comes from immunoSEQ multiplex PCR, and its TCRdb copy is limited to in-frame clones, with some not included. The sample includes approximately 810,000 clones, roughly 92% of them seen just once. CD8 cells classed as naive were CD45RO-negative and positively selected for CCR7, excluding terminally differentiated effector memory CD45RA+ cells. The sequenced sample consisted of naive CD8+ T cells sorted from blood. Receptor source: a man under 40 in good health.

The gene calls are TRBV27 and TRBJ2-1; a possible D gene is TRBD2 (6 bases). V gave up 8 bases and J gave up 5 bases, with 13 bases separating them. CDR3 length: 13 residues. Germline-derived CDR1 and CDR2 are MNHEY and SMNVEV (reference sequence). The CDR3 is CASGSGLDNEQFF. The DNA of the CDR3 is TGTGCCAGCGGCAGCGGGTTAGACAATGAGCAGTTCTTC.

Turning to this clone: A read error may be the cause here, since a much bigger clone is one base away. The chain uses TRBV28 and TRBJ2-7, with 10 bases lining up with TRBD1. Germline CDR1 reads MDHEN; CDR2 reads SYDVKM. V lost 4 bases, J lost 3 bases, and 3 bases stayed unmatched. CDR3 length: 14 amino acids. Written as DNA, the CDR3 is TGTGCCAGCAGTTCCGGGACAGGGGACTACGAGCAGTACTTC. Protein sequence: CASSSGTGDYEQYF.

The gene calls are TRBV7-9 and TRBJ2-1, with 7 nucleotides matching TRBD2. The germline V gene encodes CDR1 SEHNR and CDR2 FQNEAQ (reference sequence). The CDR3 runs 16 residues. Germline trimming cut 5 bases from V and 6 bases from J; bases unmatched to any gene: 13. CDR3 in amino acids: CASSRPGRREINEQFF. CDR3 coding DNA: TGTGCCAGCAGCCGACCAGGGCGGCGGGAGATCAATGAGCAGTTCTTC.

The V call is TRBV2, the J call TRBJ2-7, with 10 bases fitting TRBD2. The CDR3 extends over 13 amino acids. V trimming: 7 bases; J trimming: 5 bases; junction bases outside the gene matches: 5. Per germline, CDR1 SNHLY and CDR2 FYNNEI. In DNA form, the CDR3 reads TGTGCCAGCATGGGGCTAGCGGGGGACGAGCAGTACTTC. Translated: CASMGLAGDEQYF.

The rearrangement links TRBV5-5 to TRBJ2-3, with D uncertain. Germline CDR1 and CDR2: SGHKS and YYEKEE (reference sequence). V gave up 2 bases and J gave up 2 bases, with 9 bases separating them. This CDR3 is 14 amino acids long. CDR3 region: CASSFLGPTDTQYF. The CDR3 nucleotides read TGTGCCAGCAGCTTTCTAGGGCCCACAGATACGCAGTATTTT.

V usage is TRBV6-1 and J usage is TRBJ2-7; tentative D call: TRBD2 (7 bases). V lost 4 bases to trimming and J lost 2 bases, with 12 bases between them. The CDR3 covers 14 residues. Germline CDR1 reads MNHNS; CDR2 reads SASEGT. The CDR3 DNA is TGTGCCAGCAGTGTAGGGGGGGGAGCCTACGAGCAGTACTTC. It codes for CASSVGGGAYEQYF.

This rearrangement joins TRBV7-9 to TRBJ1-1; D remains ambiguous. Germline V gene lookup returns CDR1 SEHNR and CDR2 FQNEAQ (reference sequence). CDR3 length equals 10 residues. V dropped 5 bases and J dropped 7 bases, with 5 bases sitting between them. The CDR3, as DNA: TGTGCCAGCAGCCGGATTGAAGCTTTCTTT. Residues: CASSRIEAFF.

This chain uses TRBV29-1 with TRBJ1-2; D uncertain. This CDR3 region has 10 residues. Germline CDR1 SQVTM, CDR2 ANQGSEA. The V end was cut by 4 bases, the J end by 7 bases, with 7 bases between. The CDR3 is CSVGVRGYTF. CDR3 nucleotides: TGCAGCGTTGGGGTGCGTGGCTACACCTTC.

This chain connects TRBV28 to TRBJ1-2; 9 bases match TRBD1. The germline CDR1 and CDR2 sequences are MDHEN and SYDVKM. The V and J ends lost 5 bases and 8 bases, in that order; junction bases with no gene match: 12. There are 15 residues in the CDR3. In DNA form, the CDR3 reads TGTGCCAGCAGTCCCACCATACAGGGGGCTCGGGGCTACACCTTC. Translation: CASSPTIQGARGYTF.

The chain links TRBV7-2 to TRBJ2-1; TRBD2 agrees at 7 bases. With 2 bases clipped from V and 6 bases from J, the junction kept 10 bases outside the gene matches. This CDR3 spans 16 amino acids. CDR1 SGHTA and CDR2 FQGNSA come from the germline V gene. In DNA form, the CDR3 reads TGTGCCAGCAGCTTATGGGGCGGGAGTATAAGCAATGAGCAGTTCTTC. It specifies CASSLWGGSISNEQFF. The complete variable domain, with remaining parts taken from reference TRBV7-2 and TRBJ2-1, reads GAGVSQSPSNKVTEKGKDVELRCDPISGHTALYWYRQSLGQGLEFLIYFQGNSAPDKSGLPSDRFSAERTGGSVSTLTIQRTQQEDSAVYLCASSLWGGSISNEQFFGPGTRLTVL.

The chain links TRBV11-2 to TRBJ2-5; TRBD2 might be the D (5 bases). Germline V gene data show CDR1 as SGHAT and CDR2 as FQNNGV. This CDR3 is built from 16 residues. Trimming stripped 2 bases from V and 5 bases from J, with 18 bases between. CDR3 region: CASSLLGGSRAETQYF. In nucleotides, the CDR3 is TGTGCCAGCAGCTTATTGGGCGGGTCTAGGGCGGAGACCCAGTACTTC. Combining the CDR3 with reference TRBV11-2 and TRBJ2-5 gives the whole variable domain EAGVAQSPRYKIIEKRQSVAFWCNPISGHATLYWYQQILGQGPKLLIQFQNNGVVDDSQLPKDRFSAERLKGVDSTLKIQPAKLEDSAVYLCASSLLGGSRAETQYFGPGTRLLVL.

This sequence joins TRBV18 and TRBJ2-7; D is unclear. Germline V lookup: CDR1 KGHSH, CDR2 LQKENI. Trimming left V 3 bases short and J 3 bases short, with 15 bases between. This CDR3 region has 15 residues. The CDR3 is CASSPSAAFSYEQYF. CDR3 coding DNA: TGTGCCAGCTCACCGTCGGCTGCCTTTAGCTACGAGCAGTACTTC.

This sequence joins TRBV29-1 and TRBJ1-4; possible D gene TRBD1, 5 bases. The germline gives CDR1 SQVTM, CDR2 ANQGSEA. CDR3 length: 12 amino acids. V was cut by 6 bases and J by 6 bases, with 11 bases left in between. The CDR3 loop reads CSVIQEYEKLFF. CDR3 nucleotide sequence: TGCAGCGTGATACAGGAATATGAAAAACTGTTTTTT.

V usage is TRBV27 and J usage is TRBJ2-3; D is possibly TRBD2 (5 bases). Trimming stripped 6 bases from V and 0 bases from J, with 16 bases between. The CDR3 contains 16 residues. The germline gives CDR1 MNHEY, CDR2 SMNVEV (reference sequence). The CDR3 loop reads CASRRALNPSTDTQYF. The CDR3 DNA reads as TGTGCCAGCAGGAGGGCCCTCAACCCTAGCACAGATACGCAGTATTTT.

The V gene is TRBV7-2, the J gene TRBJ2-1; 16 nucleotides agree with TRBD2. The CDR3 runs 16 residues. Germline V gives CDR1 SGHTA, CDR2 FQGNSA. J lost 9 bases, V lost 5 bases, and 7 bases had no gene match. DNA for the CDR3: TGTGCCAGCAGCGCCCAGGGGACTAGCGGGAGGGGTGAGCAGTTCTTC. The encoded protein is CASSAQGTSGRGEQFF.